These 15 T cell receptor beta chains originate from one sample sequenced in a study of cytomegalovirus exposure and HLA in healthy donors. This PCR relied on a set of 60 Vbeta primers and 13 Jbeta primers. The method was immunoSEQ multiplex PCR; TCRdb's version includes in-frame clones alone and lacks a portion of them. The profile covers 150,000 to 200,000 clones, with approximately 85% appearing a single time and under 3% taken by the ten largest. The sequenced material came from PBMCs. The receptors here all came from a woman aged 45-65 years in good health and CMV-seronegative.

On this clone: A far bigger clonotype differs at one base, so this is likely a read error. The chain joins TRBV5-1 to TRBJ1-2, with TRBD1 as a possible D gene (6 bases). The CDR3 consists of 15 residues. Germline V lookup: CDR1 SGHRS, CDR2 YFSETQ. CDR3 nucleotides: TGCGCCCGCAGCTTGGGGACATACAATAACTATGGCTACACCTTC. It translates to CARSLGTYNNYGYTF.

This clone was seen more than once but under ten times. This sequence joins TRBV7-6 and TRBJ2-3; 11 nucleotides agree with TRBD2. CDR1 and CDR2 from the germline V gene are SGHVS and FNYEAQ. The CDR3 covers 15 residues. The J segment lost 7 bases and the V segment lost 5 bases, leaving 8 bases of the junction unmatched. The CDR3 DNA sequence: TGTGCCAGCAGCCCAGCTAGCGGGGGGCGAAATACGCAGTATTTT. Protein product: CASSPASGGRNTQYF.

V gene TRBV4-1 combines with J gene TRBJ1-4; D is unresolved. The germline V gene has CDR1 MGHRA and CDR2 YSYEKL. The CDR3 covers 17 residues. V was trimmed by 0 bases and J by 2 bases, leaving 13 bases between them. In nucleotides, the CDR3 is TGCGCCAGCAGCCAAGACCCCCCCGGACTTACTAATGAAAAACTGTTTTTT. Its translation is CASSQDPPGLTNEKLFF.

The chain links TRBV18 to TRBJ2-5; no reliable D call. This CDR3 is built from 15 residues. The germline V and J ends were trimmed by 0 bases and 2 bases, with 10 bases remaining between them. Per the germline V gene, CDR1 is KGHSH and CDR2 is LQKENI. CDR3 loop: CASSPPLLGQETQYF. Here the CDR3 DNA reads TGTGCCAGCTCACCACCCCTGCTCGGGCAAGAGACCCAGTACTTC.

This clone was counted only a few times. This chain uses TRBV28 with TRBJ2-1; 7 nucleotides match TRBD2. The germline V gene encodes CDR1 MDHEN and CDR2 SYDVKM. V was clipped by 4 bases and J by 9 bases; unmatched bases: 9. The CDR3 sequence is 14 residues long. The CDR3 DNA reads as TGTGCCAGCAGTTCCTACTCTACTAGCGCTGAGCAGTTCTTC. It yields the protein CASSSYSTSAEQFF.

CDR3 residues: CASSQDAGTSGYNEQFF. Written as DNA, the CDR3 is TGCGCCAGCAGCCAAGATGCCGGGACTAGCGGCTACAATGAGCAGTTCTTC. The genes are TRBV4-1 and TRBJ2-1; TRBD2 agrees at 11 bases. The CDR3 extends over 17 amino acids. Germline trimming cut 0 bases from V and 3 bases from J; bases unmatched to any gene: 4. Germline V gene sequence: CDR1 MGHRA, CDR2 YSYEKL.

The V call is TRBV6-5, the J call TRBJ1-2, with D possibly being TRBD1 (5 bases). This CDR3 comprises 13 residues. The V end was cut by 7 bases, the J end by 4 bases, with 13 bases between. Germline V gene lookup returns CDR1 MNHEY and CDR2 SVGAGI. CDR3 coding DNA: TGTGCCAGCATGCGGGGCCGCGGCTATGGCTACACCTTC. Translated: CASMRGRGYGYTF.

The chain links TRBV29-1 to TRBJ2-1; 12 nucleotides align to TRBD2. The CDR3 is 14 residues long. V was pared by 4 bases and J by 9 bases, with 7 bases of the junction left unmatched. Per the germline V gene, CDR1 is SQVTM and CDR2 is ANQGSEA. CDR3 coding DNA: TGCAGCGTTGTGACTAGCGGGAGATGGGGTGAGCAGTTCTTC. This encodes CSVVTSGRWGEQFF.

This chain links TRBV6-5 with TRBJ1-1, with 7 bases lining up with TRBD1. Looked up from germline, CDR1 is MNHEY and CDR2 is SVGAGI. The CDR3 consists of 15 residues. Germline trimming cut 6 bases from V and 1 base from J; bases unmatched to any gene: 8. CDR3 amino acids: CASSYRGTPNTEAFF. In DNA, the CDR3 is TGTGCCAGCAGCTACAGGGGCACCCCGAACACTGAAGCTTTCTTT.

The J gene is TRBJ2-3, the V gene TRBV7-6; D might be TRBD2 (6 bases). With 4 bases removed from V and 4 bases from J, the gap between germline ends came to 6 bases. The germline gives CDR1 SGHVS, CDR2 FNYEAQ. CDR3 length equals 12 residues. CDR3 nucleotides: TGTGCCAGCAGCTGGGGGGCAGATACGCAGTATTTT. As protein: CASSWGADTQYF.

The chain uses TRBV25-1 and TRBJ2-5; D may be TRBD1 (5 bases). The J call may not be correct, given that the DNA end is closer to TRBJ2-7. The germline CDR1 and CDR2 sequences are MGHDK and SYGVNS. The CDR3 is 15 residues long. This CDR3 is CASSPRQRVAYEQYF. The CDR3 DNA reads TGTGCCAGCAGTCCCCGACAGAGAGTCGCCTACGAGCAGTACTTC.

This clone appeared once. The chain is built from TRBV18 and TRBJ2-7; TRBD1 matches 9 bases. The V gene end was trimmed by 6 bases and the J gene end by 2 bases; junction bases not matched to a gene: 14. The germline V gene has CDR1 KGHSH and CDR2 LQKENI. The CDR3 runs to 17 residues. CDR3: CASSGNRGRGAAYEQYF. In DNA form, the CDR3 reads TGTGCCAGCTCGGGGAACAGGGGGCGCGGGGCTGCCTACGAGCAGTACTTC.

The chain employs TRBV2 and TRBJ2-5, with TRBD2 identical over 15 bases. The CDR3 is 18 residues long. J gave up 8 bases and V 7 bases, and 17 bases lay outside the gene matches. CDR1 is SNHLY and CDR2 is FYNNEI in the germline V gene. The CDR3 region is CASKSGTSGRLGGSTQYF. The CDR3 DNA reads TGTGCCAGCAAATCGGGGACTAGCGGGAGGCTGGGGGGGTCTACCCAGTACTTC.

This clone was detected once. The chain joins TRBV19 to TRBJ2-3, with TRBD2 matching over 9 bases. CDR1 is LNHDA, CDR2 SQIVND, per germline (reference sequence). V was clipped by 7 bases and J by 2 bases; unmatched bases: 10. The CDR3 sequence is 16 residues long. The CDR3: CASNVVAGAPTDTQYF. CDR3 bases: TGTGCCAGTAATGTCGTAGCGGGAGCCCCCACAGATACGCAGTATTTT.

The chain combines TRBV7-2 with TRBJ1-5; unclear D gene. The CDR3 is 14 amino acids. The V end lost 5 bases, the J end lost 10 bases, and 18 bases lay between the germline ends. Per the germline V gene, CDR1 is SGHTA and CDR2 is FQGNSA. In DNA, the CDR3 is TGTGCCAGCAGCCCCCGGGCCCTCGGGGATCCCCAGCATTTT. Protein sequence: CASSPRALGDPQHF.